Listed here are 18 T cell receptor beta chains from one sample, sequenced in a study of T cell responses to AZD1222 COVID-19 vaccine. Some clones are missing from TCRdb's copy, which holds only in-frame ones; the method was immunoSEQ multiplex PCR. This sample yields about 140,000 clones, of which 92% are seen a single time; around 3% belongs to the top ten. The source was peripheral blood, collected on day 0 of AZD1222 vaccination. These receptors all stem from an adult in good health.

Here the CDR3 reads CASAYYSNQPQHF. CDR3 in DNA: TGTGCCAGCGCGTATTATAGCAATCAGCCCCAGCATTTT. This rearrangement joins TRBV6-5 to TRBJ1-5; D uncertain. Trimming stripped 8 bases from V and 0 bases from J, with 8 bases between. The germline CDR1 and CDR2 sequences are MNHEY and SVGAGI. The CDR3 loop spans 13 amino acids.

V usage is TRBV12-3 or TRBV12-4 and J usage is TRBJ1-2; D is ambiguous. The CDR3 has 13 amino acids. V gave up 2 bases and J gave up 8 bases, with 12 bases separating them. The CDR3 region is CASSLFGQRGYTF. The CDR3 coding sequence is TGTGCCAGCAGTTTATTCGGGCAGCGGGGCTACACCTTC.

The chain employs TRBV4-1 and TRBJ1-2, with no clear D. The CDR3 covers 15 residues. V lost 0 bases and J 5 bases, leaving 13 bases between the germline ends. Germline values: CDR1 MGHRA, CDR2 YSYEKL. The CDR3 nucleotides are TGCGCCAGCAGCCAAGATCAGACTCTCGGGTATGGCTACACCTTC. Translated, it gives CASSQDQTLGYGYTF.

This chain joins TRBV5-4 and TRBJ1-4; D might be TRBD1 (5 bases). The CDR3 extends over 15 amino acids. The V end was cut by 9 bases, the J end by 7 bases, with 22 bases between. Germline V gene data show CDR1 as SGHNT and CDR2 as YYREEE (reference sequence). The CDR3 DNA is TGTGCCAACCTCCCCGAGGGGAGGGATTGTGAAAAACTGTTTTTT. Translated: CANLPEGRDCEKLFF. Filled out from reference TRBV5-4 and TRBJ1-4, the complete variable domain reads ETGVTQSPTHLIKTRGQQVTLRCSSQSGHNTVSWYQQALGQGPQFIFQYYREEENGRGNFPPRFSGLQFPNYSSELNVNALELDDSALYLCANLPEGRDCEKLFFGSGTQLSVL.

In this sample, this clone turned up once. CDR3 amino acids: CASSLEGGPAAGELFF. The CDR3 nucleotides are TGCGCCAGCAGCTTGGAGGGCGGCCCGGCTGCCGGGGAGCTGTTTTTT. The chain links TRBV5-1 to TRBJ2-2, with D uncertain. V lost 0 bases and J lost 6, with 15 bases in between. From germline, CDR1 is SGHRS and CDR2 YFSETQ. The CDR3 covers 16 residues.

The CDR3 nucleotides read TGTGCCAGCAGTTTATTATTAGCGGGGGGCACCGGGGAGCTGTTTTTT. Its translation: CASSLLLAGGTGELFF. The chain links TRBV28 to TRBJ2-2; 10 positions agree with TRBD2. The CDR3 consists of 16 residues. The junction had 3 bases not matched to a gene; V was cut back by 1 base and J by 4 bases. Germline values: CDR1 MDHEN, CDR2 SYDVKM.

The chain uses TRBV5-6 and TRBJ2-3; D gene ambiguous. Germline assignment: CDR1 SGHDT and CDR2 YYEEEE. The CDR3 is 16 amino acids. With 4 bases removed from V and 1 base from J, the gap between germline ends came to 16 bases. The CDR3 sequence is CASSAPSPGGTDTQYF. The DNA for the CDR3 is TGTGCCAGCAGCGCCCCGAGCCCCGGAGGCACAGATACGCAGTATTTT.

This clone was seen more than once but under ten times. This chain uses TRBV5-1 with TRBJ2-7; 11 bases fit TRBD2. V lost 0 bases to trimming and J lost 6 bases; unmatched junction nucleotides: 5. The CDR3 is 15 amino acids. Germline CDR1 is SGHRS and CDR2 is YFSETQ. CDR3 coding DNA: TGCGCCAGCAGCTTGGTAGCGGGAGGGTCGCCCGAGCAGTACTTC. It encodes CASSLVAGGSPEQYF. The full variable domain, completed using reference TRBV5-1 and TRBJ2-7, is KAGVTQTPRYLIKTRGQQVTLSCSPISGHRSVSWYQQTPGQGLQFLFEYFSETQRNKGNFPGRFSGRQFSNSRSEMNVSTLELGDSALYLCASSLVAGGSPEQYFGPGTRLTVT.

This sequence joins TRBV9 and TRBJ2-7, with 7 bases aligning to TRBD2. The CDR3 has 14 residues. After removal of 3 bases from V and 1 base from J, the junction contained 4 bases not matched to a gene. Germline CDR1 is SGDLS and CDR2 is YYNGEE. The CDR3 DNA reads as TGTGCCAGCAGCGCTAGCGGAGGGTCCTACGAGCAGTACTTC. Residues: CASSASGGSYEQYF.

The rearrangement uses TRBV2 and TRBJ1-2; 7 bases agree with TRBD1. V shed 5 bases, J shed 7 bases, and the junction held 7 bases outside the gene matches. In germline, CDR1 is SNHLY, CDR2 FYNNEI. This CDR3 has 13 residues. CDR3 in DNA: TGTGCCAGCAGTAGGACAGGTGCACGTGGCTACACCTTC. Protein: CASSRTGARGYTF.

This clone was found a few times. CDR3 sequence: CAWSPGEKLFF. The CDR3 DNA follows: TGTGCCTGGAGTCCAGGAGAAAAACTGTTTTTT. The V gene is TRBV30, the J gene TRBJ1-4; D uncertain. The V end lost 2 bases, the J end lost 8 bases, and 6 bases lay between the germline ends. The CDR3 consists of 11 residues. CDR1 GTSNPN and CDR2 SVGIG come from the germline V gene (reference sequence). Together with reference TRBV30 and TRBJ1-4, the CDR3 gives the full variable domain: SQTIHQWPATLVQPVGSPLSLECTVEGTSNPNLYWYRQAAGRGLQLLFYSVGIGQISSEVPQNLSASRPQDRQFILSSKKLLLSDSGFYLCAWSPGEKLFFGSGTQLSVL.

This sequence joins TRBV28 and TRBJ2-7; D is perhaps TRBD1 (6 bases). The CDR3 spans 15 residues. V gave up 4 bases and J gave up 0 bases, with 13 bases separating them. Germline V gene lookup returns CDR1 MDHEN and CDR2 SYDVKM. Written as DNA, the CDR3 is TGTGCCAGCAGTTCCCAGGGGCTTAGCTCCTACGAGCAGTACTTC. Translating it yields CASSSQGLSSYEQYF. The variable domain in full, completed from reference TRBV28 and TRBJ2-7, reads DVKVTQSSRYLVKRTGEKVFLECVQDMDHENMFWYRQDPGLGLRLIYFSYDVKMKEKGDIPEGYSVSREKKERFSLILESASTNQTSMYLCASSSQGLSSYEQYFGPGTRLTVT.

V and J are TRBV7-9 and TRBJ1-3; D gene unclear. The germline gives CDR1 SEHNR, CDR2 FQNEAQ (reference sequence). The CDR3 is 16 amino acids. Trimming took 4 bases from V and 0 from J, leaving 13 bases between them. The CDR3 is CASSSFLVVSGNTIYF. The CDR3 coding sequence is TGTGCCAGCAGCTCCTTTTTAGTAGTCTCTGGAAACACCATATATTTT.

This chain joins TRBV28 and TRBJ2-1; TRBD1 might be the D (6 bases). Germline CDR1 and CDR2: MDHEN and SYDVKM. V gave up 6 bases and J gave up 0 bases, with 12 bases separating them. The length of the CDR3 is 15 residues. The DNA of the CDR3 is TGTGCCAGCAGGGTCGGGACATCCTCCTACAATGAGCAGTTCTTC. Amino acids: CASRVGTSSYNEQFF.

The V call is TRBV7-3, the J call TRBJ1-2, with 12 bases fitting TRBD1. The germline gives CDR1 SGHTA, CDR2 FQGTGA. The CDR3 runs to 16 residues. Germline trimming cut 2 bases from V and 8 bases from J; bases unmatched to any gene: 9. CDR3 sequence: CASSLFAGQGAVGYTF. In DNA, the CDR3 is TGTGCCAGCAGCTTATTCGCGGGACAGGGGGCGGTCGGCTACACCTTC.

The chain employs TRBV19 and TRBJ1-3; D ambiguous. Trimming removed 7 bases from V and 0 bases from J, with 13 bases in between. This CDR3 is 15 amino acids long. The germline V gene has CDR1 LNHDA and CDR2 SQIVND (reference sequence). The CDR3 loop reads CASKSAGNSGNTIYF. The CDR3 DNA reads TGTGCCAGTAAGTCGGCCGGAAACTCTGGAAACACCATATATTTT.

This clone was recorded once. CDR3: CASSEFGRSSGNTIYF. The DNA of the CDR3 is TGTGCCAGCAGTGAATTCGGCAGATCCTCTGGAAACACCATATATTTT. The chain uses TRBV25-1 and TRBJ1-3; D is ambiguous. Germline V gives CDR1 MGHDK, CDR2 SYGVNS. The CDR3 runs 16 residues. The V end was cut by 1 base, the J end by 0 bases, with 10 bases between.

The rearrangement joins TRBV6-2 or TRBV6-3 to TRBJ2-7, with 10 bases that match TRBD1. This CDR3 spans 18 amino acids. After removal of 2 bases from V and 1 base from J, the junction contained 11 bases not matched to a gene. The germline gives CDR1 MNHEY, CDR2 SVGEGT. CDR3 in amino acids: CASSYEVIGTGVSYEQYF. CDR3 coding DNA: TGTGCCAGCAGTTACGAGGTTATCGGGACAGGGGTGTCCTACGAGCAGTACTTC.